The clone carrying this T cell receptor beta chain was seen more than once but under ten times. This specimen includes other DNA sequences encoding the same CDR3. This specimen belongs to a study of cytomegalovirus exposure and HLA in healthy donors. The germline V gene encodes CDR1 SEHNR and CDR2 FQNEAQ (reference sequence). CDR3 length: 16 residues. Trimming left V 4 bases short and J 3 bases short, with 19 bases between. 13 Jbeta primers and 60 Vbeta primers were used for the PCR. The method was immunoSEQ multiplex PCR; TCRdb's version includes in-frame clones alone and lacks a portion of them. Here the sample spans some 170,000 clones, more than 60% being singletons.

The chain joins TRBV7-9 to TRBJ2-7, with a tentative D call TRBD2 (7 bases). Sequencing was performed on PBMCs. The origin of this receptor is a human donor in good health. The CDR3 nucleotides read TGTGCCAGCAGCTCCAAAGGGGGGGGAGATTTCTACGAGCAGTACTTC. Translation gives CASSSKGGGDFYEQYF.